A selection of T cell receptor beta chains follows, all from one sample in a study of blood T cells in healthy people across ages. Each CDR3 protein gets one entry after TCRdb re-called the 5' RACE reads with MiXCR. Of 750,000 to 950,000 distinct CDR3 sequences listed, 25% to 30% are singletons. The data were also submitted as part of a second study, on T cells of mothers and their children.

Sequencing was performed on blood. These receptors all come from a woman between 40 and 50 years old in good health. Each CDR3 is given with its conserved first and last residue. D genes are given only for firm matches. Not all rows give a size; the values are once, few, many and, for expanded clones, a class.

CDR3 DNA: TGTGCCACCAGTGCGCAGGGGTCCACTGGAGCTTTCTTT
CDR3 protein: CATSAQGSTGAFF
V gene: TRBV24-1
D gene: NA
clone size: few
J gene: TRBJ1-1

CDR3 DNA: TGTGCCAGCAGTGATTCACGGACGGTGGGTGGCTCACCCCTCCACTTT
CDR3 protein: CASSDSRTVGGSPLHF
V gene: TRBV2
D gene: NA
clone size: NA
J gene: TRBJ1-6

CDR3 DNA: TGTGCCAGCAGCTCCCCACAGGGATTCTACACCTTC
CDR3 protein: CASSSPQGFYTF
V gene: TRBV7-8
D gene: NA
clone size: NA
J gene: TRBJ1-2

CDR3 DNA: TGTGCCAGCAGTTCAAGACAGTCCCCTAACCATGGCTACACCTTC
CDR3 protein: CASSSRQSPNHGYTF
V gene: TRBV27
D gene: NA
clone size: NA
J gene: TRBJ1-2

CDR3 DNA: TGTACCAGCTCGGGCTCTAGCGGGACCCGCACAGATACGCAGTATTTT
CDR3 protein: CTSSGSSGTRTDTQYF
V gene: TRBV18
D gene: TRBD2
clone size: NA
J gene: TRBJ2-3

CDR3 DNA: TGCAGTGGAACTCCTTCCTACAATGAGCAGTTCTTC
CDR3 protein: CSGTPSYNEQFF
V gene: TRBV20-1
D gene: NA
clone size: many
J gene: TRBJ2-1

CDR3 DNA: TGTGCCAGCTCGGACGGACCCAGCCATGGCTACACCTTC
CDR3 protein: CASSDGPSHGYTF
V gene: TRBV7-2
D gene: NA
clone size: few
J gene: TRBJ1-2

CDR3 DNA: TGTGCCATCAGTGAGTCGACCTACGGGGTCGACGAGCAGTACTTC
CDR3 protein: CAISESTYGVDEQYF
V gene: TRBV10-3
D gene: NA
clone size: few
J gene: TRBJ2-7

CDR3 DNA: TGTGCTAGTGGAGGGACAGGGGGATTCACAGATACGCAGTATTTT
CDR3 protein: CASGGTGGFTDTQYF
V gene: TRBV12-5
D gene: TRBD1
clone size: few
J gene: TRBJ2-3

CDR3 DNA: TGTGCCAGCAGCTTGGACGCGGTTAATCAGCCCCAGCATTTT
CDR3 protein: CASSLDAVNQPQHF
V gene: TRBV5-4
D gene: NA
clone size: NA
J gene: TRBJ1-5

CDR3 DNA: TGTGCCAGCAGCACTCGGGGCCAGTTCCAGCCCCAGCATTTT
CDR3 protein: CASSTRGQFQPQHF
V gene: TRBV7-8
D gene: NA
clone size: few
J gene: TRBJ1-5

CDR3 DNA: TGCGCCAGCAGCCGGACAGGGGAAGGGGCCAACGTCCTGACTTTC
CDR3 protein: CASSRTGEGANVLTF
V gene: TRBV5-1
D gene: TRBD1
clone size: NA
J gene: TRBJ2-6

CDR3 DNA: TGCGCCAGCAGTCAAGATACAGGGACTGGGGCCAACGTCCTGACTTTC
CDR3 protein: CASSQDTGTGANVLTF
V gene: TRBV4-1
D gene: NA
clone size: NA
J gene: TRBJ2-6

CDR3 DNA: TGCGCCAGCAGCTTGCTCAACGGGGGCCAAGAGACCCAGTACTTC
CDR3 protein: CASSLLNGGQETQYF
V gene: TRBV5-1
D gene: NA
clone size: few
J gene: TRBJ2-5

CDR3 DNA: TGCAGCGTTGCATACAGGGGGCGAGAAGGGAATACTGAAGCTTTCTTT
CDR3 protein: CSVAYRGREGNTEAFF
V gene: TRBV29-1
D gene: TRBD1
clone size: NA
J gene: TRBJ1-1

CDR3 DNA: TGTGCCAGCAGTTTGATAGGGGAATACCAAGAGACCCAGTTCTTC
CDR3 protein: CASSLIGEYQETQFF
V gene: TRBV28
D gene: NA
clone size: NA
J gene: TRBJ2-1

CDR3 DNA: TGTGCCAGCAGTTACCCGGACCCGTTCGGCACAGATACGCAGTATTTT
CDR3 protein: CASSYPDPFGTDTQYF
V gene: TRBV6-5
D gene: NA
clone size: NA
J gene: TRBJ2-3

CDR3 DNA: TGCGCCAGCTTCCTGGAGGGGCCCAGGGAGACCCAGTACTTC
CDR3 protein: CASFLEGPRETQYF
V gene: TRBV5-1
D gene: NA
clone size: many
J gene: TRBJ2-5

CDR3 DNA: TGCAGCCTTCCGGACAGATGCGAGGTAGAGACCCAGTACTTC
CDR3 protein: CSLPDRCEVETQYF
V gene: TRBV29-1
D gene: NA
clone size: many
J gene: TRBJ2-5

CDR3 DNA: TGCGCCAGCAGCCAAGAGCGGGTCCGCTCCTACAATGAGCAGTTCTTC
CDR3 protein: CASSQERVRSYNEQFF
V gene: TRBV4-1
D gene: NA
clone size: NA
J gene: TRBJ2-1

CDR3 DNA: TGTGCCAGCAGCTACAGGGCAGGGAGTTCATCCCTCCACTTT
CDR3 protein: CASSYRAGSSSLHF
V gene: TRBV7-9
D gene: NA
clone size: few
J gene: TRBJ1-6

CDR3 DNA: TGTGCCAGCAGCTTGCTTCTCAGCTATGGCTACACCTTC
CDR3 protein: CASSLLLSYGYTF
V gene: TRBV5-6
D gene: NA
clone size: NA
J gene: TRBJ1-2

CDR3 DNA: TGCAGTGCCGGCGGGGAGGGTAACTACGAGCAGTACTTC
CDR3 protein: CSAGGEGNYEQYF
V gene: TRBV20-1
D gene: TRBD2
clone size: many
J gene: TRBJ2-7

CDR3 DNA: TGTGCCACCAGACGGGGGGCAGGCTACGAGCAGTACTTC
CDR3 protein: CATRRGAGYEQYF
V gene: TRBV15
D gene: NA
clone size: few
J gene: TRBJ2-7

CDR3 DNA: TGTGCCAGCAGCGGGGGGACAGCCAATCAGCCCCAGCATTTT
CDR3 protein: CASSGGTANQPQHF
V gene: TRBV21-1
D gene: NA
clone size: NA
J gene: TRBJ1-5

CDR3 DNA: TGTGCCAGCAGTGGATGGGACAGGGGTCTCTATGGCTACACCTTC
CDR3 protein: CASSGWDRGLYGYTF
V gene: TRBV12-3/TRBV12-4
D gene: TRBD1
clone size: NA
J gene: TRBJ1-2

CDR3 DNA: TGTGCCAGCAGTTATAGCGGGGGTTATCTTGAGCAGTTCTTC
CDR3 protein: CASSYSGGYLEQFF
V gene: TRBV5-5
D gene: TRBD2
clone size: few
J gene: TRBJ2-1

CDR3 DNA: TGTGCCAGTAGTATGGACAGCTACTATGGCTACACCTTC
CDR3 protein: CASSMDSYYGYTF
V gene: TRBV19
D gene: NA
clone size: once
J gene: TRBJ1-2

CDR3 DNA: TGTGCCAGCAGCGCAGACAGGGTGCCCTACGAGCAGTACTTC
CDR3 protein: CASSADRVPYEQYF
V gene: TRBV9
D gene: TRBD1
clone size: many
J gene: TRBJ2-7

CDR3 DNA: TGCGCCAGCAGCGAGCTACAGGGGGCCAAAAACATTCAGTACTTC
CDR3 protein: CASSELQGAKNIQYF
V gene: TRBV5-1
D gene: TRBD1
clone size: NA
J gene: TRBJ2-4

CDR3 DNA: TGCAGTGCTCGAGGCCAATCGCGGGCCTACGAGCAGTACTTC
CDR3 protein: CSARGQSRAYEQYF
V gene: TRBV20-1
D gene: NA
clone size: many
J gene: TRBJ2-7

CDR3 DNA: TGTGCCAGCAGCCCCAACTCGGGCGTACAAGAGACCCAGTACTTC
CDR3 protein: CASSPNSGVQETQYF
V gene: TRBV7-2
D gene: NA
clone size: NA
J gene: TRBJ2-5

CDR3 DNA: TGTGCCAGCAGTTACTACAGGGGTGGGATCGGGGAGCTGTTTTTT
CDR3 protein: CASSYYRGGIGELFF
V gene: TRBV6-2/TRBV6-3
D gene: TRBD1
clone size: NA
J gene: TRBJ2-2

CDR3 DNA: TGTGCCAGCAGCCCCCCCGGACTTCGTAACAATGAGCAGTTCTTC
CDR3 protein: CASSPPGLRNNEQFF
V gene: TRBV7-9
D gene: NA
clone size: many
J gene: TRBJ2-1

CDR3 DNA: TGTGCCAGCAGCTTAGGACAGAGCCGGGCTAATGAAAAACTGTTTTTT
CDR3 protein: CASSLGQSRANEKLFF
V gene: TRBV7-2
D gene: NA
clone size: NA
J gene: TRBJ1-4

CDR3 DNA: TGCAGCGTTGAAGAGGGGTCTGGGGCCAACGTCCTGACTTTC
CDR3 protein: CSVEEGSGANVLTF
V gene: TRBV29-1
D gene: NA
clone size: NA
J gene: TRBJ2-6

CDR3 DNA: TGTGCCAGCAGTGACCCGGGACTTGGCCATCCTGAGCAGTTCTTC
CDR3 protein: CASSDPGLGHPEQFF
V gene: TRBV2
D gene: NA
clone size: few
J gene: TRBJ2-1

CDR3 DNA: TGTGCCATCAGTGACGGGGACAGGGGGCCCCATAATGAAAAACTGTTTTTT
CDR3 protein: CAISDGDRGPHNEKLFF
V gene: TRBV10-3
D gene: TRBD1
clone size: NA
J gene: TRBJ1-4

CDR3 DNA: TGCAGTGACGCCTTAGGGGGTGAGGAAGGCTACACCTTC
CDR3 protein: CSDALGGEEGYTF
V gene: TRBV20-1
D gene: NA
clone size: few
J gene: TRBJ1-2

CDR3 DNA: TGCAGCGTTGAAGGAGGACTAGAAGGGAATGAGCAGTTCTTC
CDR3 protein: CSVEGGLEGNEQFF
V gene: TRBV29-1
D gene: TRBD2
clone size: few
J gene: TRBJ2-1

CDR3 DNA: TGCAGTGCTAGAGATCGTGTAGGGAACACTGAAGCTTTCTTT
CDR3 protein: CSARDRVGNTEAFF
V gene: TRBV20-1
D gene: NA
clone size: few
J gene: TRBJ1-1

CDR3 DNA: TGTGCCAGCAGCCCGACAGAAGACTCCTACAATGAGCAGTTCTTC
CDR3 protein: CASSPTEDSYNEQFF
V gene: TRBV7-9
D gene: NA
clone size: NA
J gene: TRBJ2-1

CDR3 DNA: TGTGCCAGCAGTTCACAGGGGAATTCCTACGAGCAGTACTTC
CDR3 protein: CASSSQGNSYEQYF
V gene: TRBV27
D gene: TRBD1
clone size: many
J gene: TRBJ2-7

CDR3 DNA: TGTGCCAGCAGCGAAAGACAGGGTGACTGGACTGAAGCTTTCTTT
CDR3 protein: CASSERQGDWTEAFF
V gene: TRBV7-2
D gene: TRBD1
clone size: NA
J gene: TRBJ1-1

CDR3 DNA: TGTGCCAGCAGTTTCCAGGGGGGTCTTTGGGAGACCCAGTACTTC
CDR3 protein: CASSFQGGLWETQYF
V gene: TRBV7-9
D gene: NA
clone size: few
J gene: TRBJ2-5

CDR3 DNA: TGTGCCAGCAGTTACTCGGCGGGGTTGGTCGGGGAGCGGTTTTTT
CDR3 protein: CASSYSAGLVGERFF
V gene: TRBV6-5
D gene: NA
clone size: NA
J gene: TRBJ2-2

CDR3 DNA: TGCAGCGTTGACGGCCAAATGAACACTGAAGCTTTCTTT
CDR3 protein: CSVDGQMNTEAFF
V gene: TRBV29-1
D gene: NA
clone size: NA
J gene: TRBJ1-1

CDR3 DNA: TGCAGTGCTCCCGCGAGCACAGATACGCAGTATTTT
CDR3 protein: CSAPASTDTQYF
V gene: TRBV20-1
D gene: NA
clone size: NA
J gene: TRBJ2-3

CDR3 DNA: TGTGCCATCAGTTTAGGGGGCTTAATATACGAGCAGTACTTC
CDR3 protein: CAISLGGLIYEQYF
V gene: TRBV12-3/TRBV12-4
D gene: TRBD1
clone size: NA
J gene: TRBJ2-7

CDR3 DNA: TGCAGCGCCGTAATTGCGGGACTAGTACAGCAGTTCTTC
CDR3 protein: CSAVIAGLVQQFF
V gene: TRBV29-1
D gene: TRBD2
clone size: many
J gene: TRBJ2-1

CDR3 DNA: TGTGCCAGCAGTCGCTCCCGGACAGGGGGGTTCGAGCAGTACTTC
CDR3 protein: CASSRSRTGGFEQYF
V gene: TRBV28
D gene: TRBD1
clone size: NA
J gene: TRBJ2-7

CDR3 DNA: TGCGCCAGCAGCTTGGGACGAAACCAAGAGACCCAGTACTTC
CDR3 protein: CASSLGRNQETQYF
V gene: TRBV5-1
D gene: NA
clone size: many
J gene: TRBJ2-5

CDR3 DNA: TGTGCCAGCACCCCGCTAGCGGCAACCTCCTACGAGCAGTACTTC
CDR3 protein: CASTPLAATSYEQYF
V gene: TRBV28
D gene: TRBD2
clone size: NA
J gene: TRBJ2-7

CDR3 DNA: TGTGCCAGCACCCGGCAGAGCAATCAGCCCCAGCATTTT
CDR3 protein: CASTRQSNQPQHF
V gene: TRBV12-3/TRBV12-4
D gene: NA
clone size: NA
J gene: TRBJ1-5

CDR3 DNA: TGCAGTGCCTATCTAGTCTACGAGCAGTACTTC
CDR3 protein: CSAYLVYEQYF
V gene: TRBV20-1
D gene: NA
clone size: NA
J gene: TRBJ2-7

CDR3 DNA: TGTGCCACCAAACTCGACAATTCGGTGCTCTACGAGCAGTACTTC
CDR3 protein: CATKLDNSVLYEQYF
V gene: TRBV27
D gene: NA
clone size: NA
J gene: TRBJ2-7

CDR3 DNA: TGTGCCAGCAGTTTCGGGGGGGCCCAATACACTGAAGCTTTCTTT
CDR3 protein: CASSFGGAQYTEAFF
V gene: TRBV28
D gene: NA
clone size: NA
J gene: TRBJ1-1

CDR3 DNA: TGCAGTGCTAGAGACCCCAGCGGATACACAGATACGCAGTATTTT
CDR3 protein: CSARDPSGYTDTQYF
V gene: TRBV20-1
D gene: NA
clone size: NA
J gene: TRBJ2-3

CDR3 DNA: TGTGCCAGCAGCCAGACAGGGAGTTCCTACGAGCAGTACTTC
CDR3 protein: CASSQTGSSYEQYF
V gene: TRBV7-9
D gene: TRBD1
clone size: many
J gene: TRBJ2-7